These T cell receptor beta chains were read from a single sample in a study of cytomegalovirus exposure and HLA in healthy donors. TCRdb's table, derived via immunoSEQ multiplex PCR, lists solely in-frame clones and lacks some. The table records tens of thousands of clones, 90% to 97% of them present only once. Specimen: PBMCs. The receptors originated from a man in his late teens or twenties in good health and CMV-seropositive. Each CDR3 is given with its conserved first and last residue.

v_call: TRBV10-3; j_call: TRBJ2-2; cdr3_aa: CAIRRTSGRQTGELFF
v_call: TRBV2; j_call: TRBJ2-7; cdr3_aa: CASSDEDSRISYF
v_call: TRBV25-1; j_call: TRBJ1-3; cdr3_aa: CASSGLYSAGGNTIYF
v_call: TRBV6-1; j_call: TRBJ2-1; cdr3_aa: CASSRDRDYNEQFF
v_call: TRBV2; j_call: TRBJ1-5; cdr3_aa: CASSPTGRNQPQHF
v_call: TRBV28; j_call: TRBJ1-1; cdr3_aa: CASWPGGGEAFF
v_call: TRBV4-1; j_call: TRBJ1-3; cdr3_aa: CASSPGGSGNTIYF
v_call: TRBV7-8; j_call: TRBJ2-7; cdr3_aa: CASSLGLARSYEQYF
v_call: TRBV4-1; j_call: TRBJ2-2; cdr3_aa: CASSQVPTGITGELFF
v_call: TRBV7-9; j_call: TRBJ1-1; cdr3_aa: CASSRAAADNTEAFF
v_call: TRBV29-1; j_call: TRBJ1-2; cdr3_aa: CSVEGAYYGYTF
v_call: TRBV6-5; j_call: TRBJ1-1; cdr3_aa: CASSYSQELAEAFF
v_call: TRBV7-8; j_call: TRBJ2-7; cdr3_aa: CASSLARDYFFYEQYF
v_call: TRBV7-9; j_call: TRBJ1-1; cdr3_aa: CASSLETGGTEAFF
v_call: TRBV6-1; j_call: TRBJ2-1; cdr3_aa: CASSEEGSGSTDEQFF
v_call: TRBV5-1; j_call: TRBJ2-3; cdr3_aa: CASSFGQGPGSDTQYF
v_call: TRBV6-5; j_call: TRBJ2-2; cdr3_aa: CASTGQSTGELFF
v_call: TRBV5-6; j_call: TRBJ2-1; cdr3_aa: CASIGSSYNEQFF
v_call: TRBV4-2; j_call: TRBJ2-1; cdr3_aa: CASSRPGLAANEQFF
v_call: TRBV7-2; j_call: TRBJ2-1; cdr3_aa: CASSLEVAGGHEQFF